Presented here are 19 T cell receptor beta chains from one specimen sequenced in a study of T cell responses to AZD1222 COVID-19 vaccine. This table comes from immunoSEQ multiplex PCR, and its TCRdb copy is limited to in-frame clones, with some not included. Of 160,000 or so clones in the sample, more than 80% were seen once. Here the sequenced sample was peripheral blood, taken on day 0 of AZD1222 vaccination. The receptors were gathered from an adult in good health.

The gene calls are TRBV7-8 and TRBJ1-1; D may be TRBD1 (5 bases). The length of the CDR3 is 14 residues. Germline V CDR1 and CDR2: SGHVS, FQNEAQ. The V and J ends lost 2 bases and 4 bases respectively, with 11 bases between them. CDR3 protein: CASSLRQIGTEAFF. CDR3 coding DNA: TGTGCCAGCAGCTTAAGACAGATAGGCACTGAAGCTTTCTTT.

V is TRBV12-3 or TRBV12-4 and J is TRBJ1-1; perhaps TRBD1 as D (5 bases). The V and J ends lost 1 base and 6 bases respectively, with 6 bases between them. The CDR3 consists of 12 residues. The CDR3 reads CASSLGGAEAFF. Written as DNA, the CDR3 is TGTGCCAGCAGTTTAGGAGGGGCTGAAGCTTTCTTT.

This clone was seen a handful of times. The chain recombines TRBV6-4 with TRBJ1-2, with a weak D call TRBD1 (5 bases). V dropped 9 bases and J dropped 4 bases, with 15 bases sitting between them. There are 13 residues in the CDR3. Germline values: CDR1 MRHNA, CDR2 SNTAGT. CDR3 in amino acids: CASIGTAPYGYTF. CDR3 in DNA: TGTGCCAGTATCGGGACGGCCCCCTATGGCTACACCTTC.

V is TRBV9 and J is TRBJ2-1; D remains ambiguous. The CDR3 covers 13 residues. Trimming left V 3 bases short and J 4 bases short, with 8 bases between. Looked up from germline, CDR1 is SGDLS and CDR2 is YYNGEE. The CDR3 here is CASSDLSYNEQFF. The CDR3 DNA follows: TGTGCCAGCAGCGATCTTTCTTACAATGAGCAGTTCTTC.

The V gene is TRBV27, the J gene TRBJ2-2; tentatively, D is TRBD1 (6 bases). The CDR3 extends over 17 amino acids. Trimming took off 4 bases at V and 2 bases at J, with 17 bases between the two ends. Per the germline V gene, CDR1 is MNHEY and CDR2 is SMNVEV (reference sequence). DNA of the CDR3: TGTGCCAGCAGTTCCTGGCAGTGGACAGATAACACCGGGGAGCTGTTTTTT. Translated: CASSSWQWTDNTGELFF.

The V call is TRBV19, the J call TRBJ2-5, with D perhaps TRBD2 (6 bases). The ends were cut back, 4 bases at V and 5 bases at J, with 17 bases in the middle. Germline CDR1 and CDR2: LNHDA and SQIVND (reference sequence). The CDR3 has 15 amino acids. The CDR3 here is CASSTSGRGLETQYF. In DNA form, the CDR3 reads TGTGCCAGTAGTACATCCGGGAGAGGTCTTGAGACCCAGTACTTC.

The CDR3 loop reads CASSLFPGPSNEKLFF. In DNA, the CDR3 is TGTGCCAGCAGCCTTTTCCCGGGACCATCTAATGAAAAACTGTTTTTT. This chain connects TRBV7-8 to TRBJ1-4; perhaps TRBD1 as D (5 bases). The V gene's germline CDR1 is SGHVS and CDR2 FQNEAQ. V lost 5 bases and J lost 3, with 16 bases in between. The CDR3 covers 16 residues.

This chain links TRBV27 with TRBJ1-2; TRBD1 matches at 11 bases. The CDR3 is 15 residues long. Germline V gene lookup returns CDR1 MNHEY and CDR2 SMNVEV (reference sequence). V was clipped by 5 bases and J by 2 bases; unmatched bases: 4. As DNA, the CDR3 is TGTGCCAGCAGTAATCGGACAGGGGGCAACTATGGCTACACCTTC. Its translation is CASSNRTGGNYGYTF.

CDR3 loop: CASSSLAGGPDEQFF. In DNA form, the CDR3 reads TGTGCCAGCAGCTCCCTAGCGGGAGGGCCCGATGAGCAGTTCTTC. The chain has TRBV7-2 and TRBJ2-1; 12 bases agree with TRBD2. Trimming removed 4 bases from V and 8 bases from J; junction bases left unmatched: 6. Germline-derived CDR1 and CDR2 are SGHTA and FQGNSA. The CDR3 consists of 15 residues.

CDR3: CAWSVRTSGRNEQFF. CDR3 nucleotides: TGTGCCTGGAGTGTACGAACTAGCGGGAGGAATGAGCAGTTCTTC. This sequence joins TRBV30 and TRBJ2-1, with 12 bases identical to TRBD2. The CDR3 has 15 residues. The V gene end was trimmed by 0 bases and the J gene end by 7 bases; junction bases not matched to a gene: 4. Germline-derived CDR1 and CDR2 are GTSNPN and SVGIG (reference sequence).

The rearrangement uses TRBV30 and TRBJ2-1; 10 bases are shared with TRBD2. CDR1 is GTSNPN and CDR2 is SVGIG in the germline V gene (reference sequence). The CDR3 totals 15 residues. The ends lost 2 bases at V and 4 bases at J; junction bases unmatched: 5. The CDR3 nucleotides read TGTGCCTGGAGTCTACATAGCGGGAGGTACAATGAGCAGTTCTTC. It specifies CAWSLHSGRYNEQFF.

The J gene is TRBJ1-2, the V gene TRBV6-1; D uncertain. From germline, CDR1 is MNHNS and CDR2 SASEGT. Trimming removed 1 base from V and 0 bases from J, with 12 bases in between. The CDR3 is 16 amino acids. This chain's CDR3 is CASSEVLTVANYGYTF. The DNA of the CDR3 is TGTGCCAGCAGTGAAGTACTCACAGTAGCTAACTATGGCTACACCTTC.

This clone was picked up one time. CDR3 amino acids: CASSMLIGENTEAFF. The CDR3 DNA follows: TGCGCCAGCAGCATGTTGATCGGAGAGAACACTGAAGCTTTCTTT. The V call is TRBV5-1, the J call TRBJ1-1, with D unclear. The length of the CDR3 is 15 residues. V dropped 4 bases and J dropped 1 base, with 14 bases sitting between them. The V gene's germline CDR1 is SGHRS and CDR2 YFSETQ. Drawing the rest from reference TRBV5-1 and TRBJ1-1, the complete variable domain is KAGVTQTPRYLIKTRGQQVTLSCSPISGHRSVSWYQQTPGQGLQFLFEYFSETQRNKGNFPGRFSGRQFSNSRSEMNVSTLELGDSALYLCASSMLIGENTEAFFGQGTRLTVV.

The chain carries TRBV11-2 and TRBJ2-5; D is unclear. The V and J ends lost 2 bases and 2 bases respectively, with 3 bases between them. Germline V gene data show CDR1 as SGHAT and CDR2 as FQNNGV. The CDR3 is 12 residues long. The CDR3 DNA reads TGTGCCAGCAGCTTACTTCAAGAGACCCAGTACTTC. This sequence encodes CASSLLQETQYF.

As concerns this clone: Within the sample, other DNA sequences also encode this same CDR3. The chain employs TRBV11-2 and TRBJ2-3; D remains ambiguous. V dropped 3 bases and J dropped 2 bases, with 3 bases sitting between them. The CDR3 has 12 amino acids. CDR1 and CDR2 from the germline V gene are SGHAT and FQNNGV. The CDR3 loop is CASSLNTDTQYF. CDR3 DNA sequence: TGTGCCAGCAGCTTGAACACAGATACGCAGTATTTT.

The V and J genes are TRBV7-8 and TRBJ2-1, with 13 nucleotides matching TRBD2. CDR1 and CDR2 (germline): SGHVS, FQNEAQ. The V and J ends lost 5 bases and 6 bases, in that order; junction bases with no gene match: 4. CDR3 length equals 15 residues. In nucleotides, the CDR3 is TGTGCCAGCAGCCCGGGACTAGCGGGACTCAATGAGCAGTTCTTC. Its translation is CASSPGLAGLNEQFF.

This clone was recorded once. The rearrangement joins TRBV19 to TRBJ2-7; possible D gene TRBD1, 6 bases. CDR3 length: 13 residues. Per germline, CDR1 LNHDA and CDR2 SQIVND (reference sequence). Trimming pared 6 bases from V and 5 bases from J, leaving 14 bases between. The CDR3 is CASSRTGIHEQYF. The CDR3 nucleotides are TGTGCCAGTAGCCGTACAGGGATCCACGAGCAGTACTTC.

V is TRBV18 and J is TRBJ2-1; 9 bases match TRBD1. Trimming took 3 bases from V and 7 from J; bases not matched to a gene: 10. The CDR3 is made up of 16 amino acids. Germline V CDR1 and CDR2: KGHSH, LQKENI. The CDR3 DNA reads TGTGCCAGCTCACCCCTACAGGGGGCTATTAATAATGAGCAGTTCTTC. Translated: CASSPLQGAINNEQFF.

This chain links TRBV30 with TRBJ2-2; 10 nucleotides agree with TRBD2. Germline loops: CDR1 GTSNPN, CDR2 SVGIG (reference sequence). V dropped 3 bases and J dropped 4; count of bases not matched to a gene: 2. The CDR3 is 14 amino acids. CDR3 region: CAWRVAGGTGELFF. The CDR3 coding sequence is TGTGCCTGGAGGGTAGCGGGAGGCACCGGGGAGCTGTTTTTT.